This TCR beta chain is drawn from a study of early T cells in non-severe SARS-CoV-2 infection. Study overall: Alpha and beta chains were unpaired, from unsorted whole-blood bulk RNA.

The table lists this clonotype with a few counts. Antigen specificity is unknown. Study-wide results and limits: There was a bias toward anti-spike CD8 responses in VDJdb matching, which missed private and CD4 specificities.

Germline CDR1 SQVTM, CDR2 ANQGSEA. The length of the CDR3 is 13 residues. Deletions cut 4 bases from V and 8 bases from J, with 14 bases between. Tagging with unique molecular identifiers was applied to individual cDNA molecules. Using its own MiXCR run on the 5' RACE reads, TCRdb lists one record per CDR3 protein. The table has 35,000 to 50,000 distinct CDR3 sequences, 23% seen once. V and J are TRBV29-1 and TRBJ1-4, with D possibly TRBD1 on 5 matching bases. The material sequenced was whole blood, taken at baseline. This TCR was sampled from an adult who was a healthcare worker with PCR-confirmed SARS-CoV-2 infection or an uninfected control (not recorded which). The CDR3 nucleotides are TGCAGCGTTGTTTCGCAGGGTGGCGAAAAACTGTTTTTT. Protein product: CSVVSQGGEKLFF.